The sequence of this TCR beta chain was determined in a study of identical twins. General study results and limits: The study drew conclusions from cross-sectional statistical analysis, not from following the same donors. Invariant cells of the MAIT and iNKT types might have partly distorted the zero-insertion analyses. Memory repertoires lacked the insertion deficit that abundant cord blood beta clonotypes showed.

Template switching created a universal primer site, and the cDNA included unique molecular identifiers. Each CDR3 protein is one row after TCRdb ran MiXCR on the 5' RACE reads. Of about 1.7 million distinct CDR3 sequences listed, more than 30% are singletons. Trimming removed 1 base at V and 4 bases at J, with 10 bases between. The V gene's germline CDR1 is DFQATT and CDR2 SNEGSKA (reference sequence). CDR3 size: 13 residues. This clonotype showed up just a few times. The antigen is undetermined. The TCR sequence derives from a newborn girl in good health. The chain has TRBV20-1 and TRBJ2-5, with a possible D match to TRBD2 (5 bases). The sample comprised cord blood. The CDR3 reads CSARVTSVETQYF. The DNA for the CDR3 is TGCAGTGCTAGAGTCACTAGTGTAGAGACCCAGTACTTC.